Following are 20 T cell receptor beta chains from one sample sequenced in a study of blood T cell repertoires in COVID-19. The assay was immunoSEQ multiplex PCR, and TCRdb's table has in-frame clones only and misses some. The top ten hold 12% of the sample, which has roughly 120,000 clones, roughly 80% seen once. Sequenced input: peripheral blood. Receptors were obtained from a human donor in a cohort sampled during active COVID-19.

The chain has TRBV28 and TRBJ2-3, with 15 positions matching TRBD2. Trimming cost V 5 bases and J 1 base; bases outside gene matches: 4. This CDR3 has 17 residues. The germline V gene encodes CDR1 MDHEN and CDR2 SYDVKM. The CDR3: CASSLGLAGGGTDTQYF. The CDR3 DNA reads as TGTGCCAGCAGTCTGGGACTAGCGGGGGGAGGCACAGATACGCAGTATTTT.

V and J are TRBV7-9 and TRBJ1-2; D possibly corresponds to TRBD1 (5 bases). V was cut by 2 bases and J by 4 bases, with 14 bases left in between. The CDR3 contains 15 residues. Germline V CDR1 and CDR2: SEHNR, FQNEAQ (reference sequence). The CDR3 loop reads CASSLISGMGYGYTF. CDR3 bases: TGTGCCAGCAGCTTAATATCAGGGATGGGCTATGGCTACACCTTC.

The chain has TRBV27 and TRBJ2-5, with a tentative D call TRBD1 (5 bases). The CDR3 totals 13 residues. V lost 6 bases and J lost 0, with 8 bases in between. Germline V gives CDR1 MNHEY, CDR2 SMNVEV (reference sequence). CDR3 sequence: CASRRTNQETQYF. For the CDR3, the DNA is TGTGCCAGCAGGCGGACAAACCAAGAGACCCAGTACTTC.

The V and J genes are TRBV15 and TRBJ2-6; D gene unclear. CDR3 length: 17 amino acids. Germline assignment: CDR1 LNHNV and CDR2 YYDKDF (reference sequence). Trimming took off 5 bases at V and 0 bases at J, with 14 bases between the two ends. CDR3 loop: CATSARPPGSGANVLTF. The CDR3 DNA sequence: TGTGCCACCAGCGCAAGGCCTCCGGGCTCTGGGGCCAACGTCCTGACTTTC.

This clone was detected many times. The chain recombines TRBV14 with TRBJ1-2; no clear D gene. V was shortened by 1 base and J by 10 bases, with 7 bases between the two germline ends. Germline V lookup: CDR1 SGHDN, CDR2 FVKESK. CDR3 length: 11 amino acids. CDR3 region: CASSQAQFYTF. CDR3 coding DNA: TGTGCCAGCAGCCAAGCTCAGTTCTACACCTTC.

V usage is TRBV18 and J usage is TRBJ1-2; 10 nucleotides align to TRBD1. This CDR3 is built from 16 residues. After removal of 3 bases from V and 6 bases from J, the junction contained 10 bases not matched to a gene. Germline V gives CDR1 KGHSH, CDR2 LQKENI. As DNA, the CDR3 is TGTGCCAGCTCACCTTCCGGGACAGGGGTGGATGATGGCTACACCTTC. This gives the protein CASSPSGTGVDDGYTF.

V usage is TRBV5-1 and J usage is TRBJ1-1, with D unresolved. This CDR3 has 14 amino acids. Per germline, CDR1 SGHRS and CDR2 YFSETQ. The V gene lost 1 base and the J gene lost 3 bases, with 10 bases spanning the gap. CDR3 region: CASSLFQRHTEAFF. The CDR3, as DNA: TGCGCCAGCAGCTTGTTCCAGAGGCACACTGAAGCTTTCTTT.

The chain links TRBV5-1 to TRBJ2-1, with 8 bases identical to TRBD1. The V gene end was trimmed by 2 bases and the J gene end by 0 bases; junction bases not matched to a gene: 7. Per germline, CDR1 SGHRS and CDR2 YFSETQ. The CDR3 has 17 residues. CDR3 bases: TGCGCCAGCAGCTTCGGGACAGGATCGAGCTCCTACAATGAGCAGTTCTTC. Its protein product is CASSFGTGSSSYNEQFF.

This clone was counted between two and nine times. The chain uses TRBV7-9 and TRBJ1-2; D gene ambiguous. In germline, CDR1 is SEHNR, CDR2 FQNEAQ (reference sequence). The V and J ends lost 7 bases and 8 bases respectively, with 11 bases between them. CDR3 length: 11 residues. CDR3 nucleotide sequence: TGTGCCAGCACTCCAAATGTCGGCTACACCTTC. This codes for CASTPNVGYTF.

This chain joins TRBV7-2 and TRBJ2-3; 10 nucleotides align to TRBD2. Germline trimming cut 4 bases from V and 4 bases from J; bases unmatched to any gene: 11. Germline loops: CDR1 SGHTA, CDR2 FQGNSA. The CDR3 contains 17 residues. CDR3 sequence: CASSSRRSGGAADTQYF. The CDR3 bases are TGTGCCAGCAGCTCCCGGAGGAGCGGGGGGGCCGCAGATACGCAGTATTTT.

This chain links TRBV9 with TRBJ1-6, with D unclear. This CDR3 has 15 residues. CDR1 is SGDLS and CDR2 is YYNGEE in the germline V gene. V was clipped by 0 bases and J by 5 bases, with 9 bases between them. In nucleotides, the CDR3 is TGTGCCAGCAGCGTAGGGGGAGGAAATAATTCACCCCTCCACTTT. Protein product: CASSVGGGNNSPLHF.

This CDR3 is CAIFGRGTYSYEQYF. The CDR3, as DNA: TGTGCCATCTTTGGCAGGGGGACTTACTCCTACGAGCAGTACTTC. The V call is TRBV28, the J call TRBJ2-7, with D perhaps TRBD1 (7 bases). V shed 10 bases and J shed 0 bases, with 19 bases lying between them. Germline V CDR1 and CDR2: MDHEN, SYDVKM. The CDR3 runs 15 residues.

The rearrangement links TRBV6-5 to TRBJ1-6; TRBD1 agrees at 7 bases. The germline V gene encodes CDR1 MNHEY and CDR2 SVGAGI. This CDR3 has 14 residues. Unmatched junction bases numbered 5, after V lost 2 bases and J lost 10 bases. The CDR3 loop is CASSYRQGASPLHF. DNA for the CDR3: TGTGCCAGCAGTTACCGACAGGGCGCCTCACCCCTCCACTTT.

The rearrangement links TRBV6-5 to TRBJ2-7, with 8 bases matching TRBD1. With 6 bases clipped from V and 5 bases from J, the junction kept 6 bases outside the gene matches. The CDR3 extends over 13 amino acids. Germline assignment: CDR1 MNHEY and CDR2 SVGAGI. The chain's CDR3 is CASRTQGANEQYF. The CDR3 DNA reads TGTGCCAGCAGGACCCAGGGGGCGAACGAGCAGTACTTC.

The chain recombines TRBV4-3 with TRBJ1-2; D is uncertain. CDR3 length equals 18 residues. The germline V and J ends were trimmed by 0 bases and 0 bases, with 17 bases remaining between them. Germline assignment: CDR1 LGHNA and CDR2 YSLEER. DNA of the CDR3: TGCGCCAGCAGCCAAGATGAAAGGTGGGAGGGAGCTAACTATGGCTACACCTTC. Translated: CASSQDERWEGANYGYTF.

V and J are TRBV19 and TRBJ1-3; D is possibly TRBD1 (6 bases). Trimming left V 5 bases short and J 4 bases short, with 12 bases between. Germline CDR1 is LNHDA and CDR2 is SQIVND (reference sequence). The CDR3 totals 14 residues. The CDR3 nucleotides read TGTGCCAGTAGTGCGGGGGCGTCAGGAAACACCATATATTTT. Translated: CASSAGASGNTIYF.

This clone came up a few times. The rearrangement joins TRBV7-9 to TRBJ1-2, with D perhaps matching TRBD1 (6 bases). V was trimmed by 5 bases and J by 3 bases, leaving 13 bases between them. This CDR3 has 14 residues. The germline gives CDR1 SEHNR, CDR2 FQNEAQ (reference sequence). CDR3 residues: CASSPSGGYYGYTF. CDR3 sequence (DNA): TGTGCCAGCAGCCCAAGCGGGGGCTACTATGGCTACACCTTC.

The rearrangement joins TRBV10-3 to TRBJ2-1, with D perhaps TRBD1 (5 bases). Trimming stripped 6 bases from V and 8 bases from J, with 14 bases between. The V gene's germline CDR1 is ENHRY and CDR2 SYGVKD. The CDR3 consists of 13 residues. The CDR3 nucleotides read TGTGCCATCAGAAGCCAGGGAATCGATGAGCAGTTCTTC. As protein: CAIRSQGIDEQFF.

This clone occurred once. This chain links TRBV6-2 or TRBV6-3 with TRBJ1-6, with TRBD1 identical over 9 bases. The V gene end was trimmed by 6 bases and the J gene end by 6 bases; junction bases not matched to a gene: 6. Looked up from germline, CDR1 is MNHEY and CDR2 is SVGEGT. The CDR3 length is 15 residues. Here the CDR3 DNA reads TGTGCCAGCAGCAGGGACAGGGAGGGTAATTCACCCCTCCACTTT. Translating it yields CASSRDREGNSPLHF.

The chain carries TRBV14 and TRBJ1-6; TRBD1 matches at 7 bases. V trimming: 0 bases; J trimming: 0 bases; junction bases outside the gene matches: 11. Per the germline V gene, CDR1 is SGHDN and CDR2 is FVKESK. This CDR3 has 20 amino acids. The CDR3 nucleotides are TGTGCCAGCAGCCAAGATTATGGAGGGGGCTCTAGCTCCTATAATTCACCCCTCCACTTT. Protein product: CASSQDYGGGSSSYNSPLHF.